These 27 T cell receptor beta chains were all obtained from the same sample, sequenced in a study of T cell responses to AZD1222 COVID-19 vaccine. This table comes from immunoSEQ multiplex PCR, and its TCRdb copy is limited to in-frame clones, with some not included. Counted here are about 120,000 clones, 80% to 90% occurring once; the ten biggest clones make up 9% to 9.5%. Sequenced here: peripheral blood, sampled on day 0 of AZD1222 vaccination. The receptors stem from an adult in good health.

The CDR3 DNA is TGTGCCTGGAAAGGGGGCCAAGAAAAACTGTTTTTT. Translated, it gives CAWKGGQEKLFF. This chain connects TRBV30 to TRBJ1-4, with 7 bases fitting TRBD1. Germline V gives CDR1 GTSNPN, CDR2 SVGIG (reference sequence). V shed 4 bases, J shed 8 bases, and the junction held 4 bases outside the gene matches. The CDR3 runs to 12 residues.

The chain couples TRBV19 to TRBJ2-2; D is unresolved. This CDR3 comprises 16 residues. Trimming removed 8 bases from V and 3 bases from J, with 19 bases in between. Germline V CDR1 and CDR2: LNHDA, SQIVND (reference sequence). The CDR3 loop reads CASSSPGQIHTGELFF. DNA of the CDR3: TGTGCCAGTTCGAGTCCGGGCCAGATCCACACCGGGGAGCTGTTTTTT.

This sequence joins TRBV19 and TRBJ1-6; 10 bases fit TRBD1. With V trimmed by 6 bases and J by 5 bases, 1 base remained unmatched. The CDR3 runs 14 residues. The germline CDR1 and CDR2 sequences are LNHDA and SQIVND (reference sequence). The DNA of the CDR3 is TGTGCCAGTAGCGGGACAGGGGATAATTCACCCCTCCACTTT. This encodes CASSGTGDNSPLHF. Based on the CDR3 plus reference TRBV19 and TRBJ1-6, the full variable domain is DGGITQSPKYLFRKEGQNVTLSCEQNLNHDAMYWYRQDPGQGLRLIYYSQIVNDFQKGDIAEGYSVSREKKESFPLTVTSAQKNPTAFYLCASSGTGDNSPLHFGNGTRLTVT.

V usage is TRBV11-2 and J usage is TRBJ1-1; perhaps TRBD1 as D (5 bases). The CDR3 contains 13 residues. V was shortened by 6 bases and J by 6 bases, with 14 bases between the two germline ends. Germline V gives CDR1 SGHAT, CDR2 FQNNGV. The CDR3 bases are TGTGCCAGCAGTGGGGGGTTGTTTGCTGAAGCTTTCTTT. It codes for CASSGGLFAEAFF.

This clone was counted between two and nine times. The genes are TRBV19 and TRBJ1-1, with no clear D. CDR3 size: 12 residues. Trimming shortened V by 4 bases and J by 6 bases, and 9 bases separated the two germline ends. CDR1 and CDR2 from the germline V gene are LNHDA and SQIVND (reference sequence). CDR3 sequence: CASSTPTSEAFF. The CDR3 DNA follows: TGTGCCAGTAGTACTCCGACCTCTGAAGCTTTCTTT. The variable domain in full, completed from reference TRBV19 and TRBJ1-1, reads DGGITQSPKYLFRKEGQNVTLSCEQNLNHDAMYWYRQDPGQGLRLIYYSQIVNDFQKGDIAEGYSVSREKKESFPLTVTSAQKNPTAFYLCASSTPTSEAFFGQGTRLTVV.

V usage is TRBV30 and J usage is TRBJ1-1; D gene ambiguous. V was pared by 2 bases and J by 4 bases, with 11 bases between. This CDR3 is 13 amino acids long. From germline, CDR1 is GTSNPN and CDR2 SVGIG (reference sequence). CDR3 bases: TGTGCCTGGAGTCCCAATGGGGTCACTGAAGCTTTCTTT. Translating it yields CAWSPNGVTEAFF. The variable domain in full, with the rest retrieved from reference TRBV30 and TRBJ1-1, is SQTIHQWPATLVQPVGSPLSLECTVEGTSNPNLYWYRQAAGRGLQLLFYSVGIGQISSEVPQNLSASRPQDRQFILSSKKLLLSDSGFYLCAWSPNGVTEAFFGQGTRLTVV.

This rearrangement joins TRBV4-3 to TRBJ2-7; 10 bases line up with TRBD1. Unmatched junction bases numbered 2, after V lost 3 bases and J lost 3 bases. This CDR3 spans 14 amino acids. Germline V gene data show CDR1 as LGHNA and CDR2 as YSLEER. This CDR3 reads CASSHRTGGYEQYF. In DNA form, the CDR3 reads TGCGCCAGCAGCCACAGGACAGGGGGCTACGAGCAGTACTTC.

The V gene is TRBV7-2, the J gene TRBJ2-4; 11 nucleotides agree with TRBD2. This CDR3 is 16 amino acids long. Germline loops: CDR1 SGHTA, CDR2 FQGNSA. J gave up 13 bases and V 5 bases, and 16 bases lay outside the gene matches. In nucleotides, the CDR3 is TGTGCCAGCAGCACACTGGGACTAGCGGTGGGTGCCTCACAGTACTTC. Protein sequence: CASSTLGLAVGASQYF.

Of note for this clone: One end of the junction is discordant with germline, which a read error may explain. V usage is TRBV11-3 and J usage is TRBJ1-4; D gene ambiguous. The CDR3 consists of 16 residues. Germline V gene sequence: CDR1 SGHNT, CDR2 YENEEA. CDR3 sequence: CASSFITGPTIEKLFF. DNA for the CDR3: TGTGCCAGCAGCTTCATCACCGGGCCCACTATTGAAAAACTGTTTTTT.

V gene TRBV11-2 combines with J gene TRBJ2-5; possible D gene TRBD1, 5 bases. Trimming stripped 0 bases from V and 5 bases from J, with 13 bases between. The CDR3 has 15 residues. The germline CDR1 and CDR2 sequences are SGHAT and FQNNGV. The CDR3 DNA follows: TGTGCCAGCAGCTTAGATCCTAAGGGGCGGGAGACCCAGTACTTC. Protein product: CASSLDPKGRETQYF.

DNA for the CDR3: TGTGCCAGCAGCTCCTTGAGGGGGTTTCACGGGGAGCTGTTTTTT. Residues: CASSSLRGFHGELFF. The V gene is TRBV5-6, the J gene TRBJ2-2, with D maybe TRBD1 (6 bases). Trimming left V 3 bases short and J 7 bases short, with 16 bases between. The CDR3 runs 15 residues. The germline V gene encodes CDR1 SGHDT and CDR2 YYEEEE.

The chain carries TRBV28 and TRBJ1-4; 7 bases agree with TRBD1. Germline values: CDR1 MDHEN, CDR2 SYDVKM. The V and J ends lost 6 bases and 3 bases, in that order; junction bases with no gene match: 4. The CDR3 spans 14 residues. CDR3 sequence: CASRSGQSNEKLFF. CDR3 coding DNA: TGTGCCAGCAGATCGGGACAGTCTAATGAAAAACTGTTTTTT.

This chain connects TRBV28 to TRBJ2-5, with 8 bases that match TRBD1. V was clipped by 8 bases and J by 5 bases; unmatched bases: 4. CDR1 is MDHEN and CDR2 is SYDVKM in the germline V gene. The length of the CDR3 is 12 residues. The CDR3 loop reads CASGQGSETQYF. The CDR3 DNA is TGTGCCAGCGGACAGGGATCGGAGACCCAGTACTTC.

The chain combines TRBV13 with TRBJ2-7, with TRBD2 matching 7 bases. This CDR3 is built from 12 residues. V shed 4 bases, J shed 7 bases, and the junction held 4 bases outside the gene matches. Germline assignment: CDR1 PRHDT and CDR2 FYEKMQ (reference sequence). CDR3: CASSSVGGEQYF. CDR3 nucleotides: TGTGCCAGCAGCTCGGTCGGGGGGGAGCAGTACTTC.

Details on this clone: One junction end disagrees with the germline gene, perhaps due to a read error. J is TRBJ2-1 and V is TRBV12-3 or TRBV12-4; D not certain. The CDR3 sequence is 11 residues long. Here the CDR3 DNA reads TGTGCCAGCAGTACCTATAATGAGCAGTTCTTC. The encoded protein is CASSTYNEQFF.

The V call is TRBV4-1, the J call TRBJ1-6; 8 bases align to TRBD1. The CDR3 has 15 amino acids. CDR1 and CDR2 from the germline V gene are MGHRA and YSYEKL. Trimming at V came to 0 bases and at J to 5 bases, leaving 0 bases not matched to a gene. The CDR3 sequence: CASSQEDRDNSPLHF. CDR3 coding DNA: TGCGCCAGCAGCCAAGAGGACAGGGATAATTCACCCCTCCACTTT.

V usage is TRBV7-2 and J usage is TRBJ2-3, with 9 positions matching TRBD1. The CDR3 loop spans 14 amino acids. Germline V lookup: CDR1 SGHTA, CDR2 FQGNSA. J was trimmed by 3 bases and V by 5 bases; bases with no gene match: 3. In nucleotides, the CDR3 is TGTGCCAGCAGCACAGGGGGCGGGACAGATACGCAGTATTTT. The encoded protein is CASSTGGGTDTQYF.

The chain uses TRBV30 and TRBJ1-1, with no clear D. CDR1 and CDR2 (germline): GTSNPN, SVGIG (reference sequence). This CDR3 is 16 amino acids long. Trimming pared 2 bases from V and 3 bases from J, leaving 19 bases between. The CDR3 coding sequence is TGTGCCTGGAGTCCTCTTTCCCTCATCGAGTACACTGAAGCTTTCTTT. It is translated as CAWSPLSLIEYTEAFF.

The chain couples TRBV11-2 to TRBJ2-3, with 11 bases that match TRBD1. Germline loops: CDR1 SGHAT, CDR2 FQNNGV. The CDR3 has 15 residues. J was trimmed by 2 bases and V by 5 bases; bases with no gene match: 3. The CDR3 nucleotides are TGTGCCAGCAGCAGGACAGGGGGCCTCACAGATACGCAGTATTTT. Translated: CASSRTGGLTDTQYF.

This rearrangement joins TRBV3-1 (or the pseudogene TRBV3-2) to TRBJ2-1; D possibly corresponds to TRBD2 (7 bases). The V gene lost 2 bases and the J gene lost 7 bases, with 12 bases spanning the gap. Per germline, CDR1 LGHDT and CDR2 YNNKEL (reference sequence). The CDR3 extends over 14 amino acids. CDR3 sequence reads: CASSQRGGRNEQFF. The CDR3 DNA reads TGTGCCAGCAGCCAAAGGGGGGGTAGGAATGAGCAGTTCTTC.

This clone was seen just once. The rearrangement links TRBV9 to TRBJ2-3; TRBD2 is a possible D gene (7 bases). The CDR3 contains 15 residues. CDR1 and CDR2 from the germline V gene are SGDLS and YYNGEE. The V gene lost 3 bases and the J gene lost 0 bases, with 11 bases spanning the gap. CDR3 DNA: TGTGCCAGCAGCGGCGAGGGGGGGAGCACAGATACGCAGTATTTT. This encodes CASSGEGGSTDTQYF.

The chain combines TRBV2 with TRBJ2-6, with 11 bases aligning to TRBD1. Germline lookup yields CDR1 SNHLY and CDR2 FYNNEI. This CDR3 has 18 residues. V trimming: 4 bases; J trimming: 0 bases; junction bases outside the gene matches: 5. The DNA of the CDR3 is TGTGCCAGCAGTGGTTGGACAGGGGGCGTCTCTGGGGCCAACGTCCTGACTTTC. Its translation is CASSGWTGGVSGANVLTF. Combining the CDR3 with reference TRBV2 and TRBJ2-6 gives the whole variable domain EPEVTQTPSHQVTQMGQEVILRCVPISNHLYFYWYRQILGQKVEFLVSFYNNEISEKSEIFDDQFSVERPDGSNFTLKIRSTKLEDSAMYFCASSGWTGGVSGANVLTFGAGSRLTVL.

This clone was observed once. The gene calls are TRBV15 and TRBJ1-2, with a possible D match to TRBD1 (6 bases). Germline V gene lookup returns CDR1 LNHNV and CDR2 YYDKDF (reference sequence). V lost 0 bases and J 5 bases, leaving 16 bases between the germline ends. The CDR3 loop spans 16 amino acids. In nucleotides, the CDR3 is TGTGCCACCAGCAGAGATTTAACAGGGTTTTTATATGGCTACACCTTC. Translating it yields CATSRDLTGFLYGYTF. Using reference TRBV15 and TRBJ1-2 for the parts outside the CDR3, the full variable domain is DAMVIQNPRYQVTQFGKPVTLSCSQTLNHNVMYWYQQKSSQAPKLLFHYYDKDFNNEADTPDNFQSRRPNTSFCFLDIRSPGLGDTAMYLCATSRDLTGFLYGYTFGSGTRLTVV.

The V and J genes are TRBV2 and TRBJ1-6; no firm D call. CDR1 and CDR2 from the germline V gene are SNHLY and FYNNEI. Trimming removed 4 bases at V and 0 bases at J, with 10 bases between. CDR3 length: 16 residues. The CDR3 nucleotides are TGTGCCAGCAGTGCCGACCATGGCTCCTATAATTCACCCCTCCACTTT. Translating it yields CASSADHGSYNSPLHF. The variable domain in full, with the rest retrieved from reference TRBV2 and TRBJ1-6, is EPEVTQTPSHQVTQMGQEVILRCVPISNHLYFYWYRQILGQKVEFLVSFYNNEISEKSEIFDDQFSVERPDGSNFTLKIRSTKLEDSAMYFCASSADHGSYNSPLHFGNGTRLTVT.

The rearrangement uses TRBV12-5 and TRBJ1-1, with a possible D match to TRBD1 (6 bases). The CDR3 spans 18 residues. V lost 0 bases, J lost 0 bases, and 17 bases lay in between. Germline assignment: CDR1 LGHNT and CDR2 FRNRAP. The chain's CDR3 is CASGLVFRQDRMNTEAFF. For the CDR3, the DNA is TGTGCTAGTGGTTTGGTATTTAGACAGGACCGGATGAACACTGAAGCTTTCTTT.

V gene TRBV21-1 combines with J gene TRBJ2-7; the table's D call TRBD2 went unverified against the DNA. TRBV21-1 is deemed a pseudogene. This CDR3 has 13 residues. The CDR3 protein is CASARVGSYEQYF. In DNA, the CDR3 is TGTGCCAGCGCGAGGGTTGGCTCCTACGAGCAGTACTTC.

In its sample, this clone was seen once. The rearrangement joins TRBV6-2 or TRBV6-3 to TRBJ2-5; D remains unclear. Germline V gene data show CDR1 as MNHEY and CDR2 as SVGEGT. The length of the CDR3 is 14 residues. The germline V and J ends were trimmed by 3 bases and 2 bases, with 10 bases remaining between them. Here the CDR3 DNA reads TGTGCCAGCAGTTATCTGGTGGAACAAGAGACCCAGTACTTC. As protein: CASSYLVEQETQYF.